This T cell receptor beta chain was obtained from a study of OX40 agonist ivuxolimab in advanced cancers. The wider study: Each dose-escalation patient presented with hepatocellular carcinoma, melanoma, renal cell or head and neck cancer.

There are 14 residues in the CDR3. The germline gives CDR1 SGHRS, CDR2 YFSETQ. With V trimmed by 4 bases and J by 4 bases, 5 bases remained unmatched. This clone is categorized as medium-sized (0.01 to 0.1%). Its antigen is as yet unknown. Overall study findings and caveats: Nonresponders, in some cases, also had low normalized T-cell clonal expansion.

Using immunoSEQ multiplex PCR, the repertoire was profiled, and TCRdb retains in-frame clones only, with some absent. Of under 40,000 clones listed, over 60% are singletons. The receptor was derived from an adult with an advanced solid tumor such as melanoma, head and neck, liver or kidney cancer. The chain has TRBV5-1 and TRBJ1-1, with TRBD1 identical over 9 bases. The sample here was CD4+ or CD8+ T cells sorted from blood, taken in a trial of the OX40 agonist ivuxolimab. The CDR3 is CASSLGTGITEAFF. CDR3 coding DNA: TGCGCCAGCAGCCTCGGGACAGGGATCACTGAAGCTTTCTTT.